This entry concerns a single T cell receptor beta chain. The junction had 4 bases not matched to a gene; V was cut back by 3 bases and J by 3 bases. The CDR3 is 15 residues long. Looked up from germline, CDR1 is SGHRS and CDR2 is YFSETQ. Method: immunoSEQ multiplex PCR; TCRdb's copy keeps in-frame clones and lacks some. The data hold around 700,000 clones, with about 90% observed a single time. The sample is drawn from a study of shared clonotypes between healthy human individuals. Naive CD8 cells lacked CD45RO and underwent positive selection for CCR7, leaving out terminally differentiated effector memory CD45RA+ cells.

The chain combines TRBV5-1 with TRBJ2-7, with 12 bases identical to TRBD1. Sample: naive CD8+ T cells sorted from blood. This clonotype originated in a man younger than 45 in good health. The CDR3 here is CASSWGQGAIYEQYF. For the CDR3, the DNA is TGCGCCAGCAGCTGGGGACAGGGGGCGATCTACGAGCAGTACTTC.